The subject of this entry is one TCR beta chain. The data were taken from a study of blood T cell repertoires in COVID-19. In the study overall: Sample material is recorded as cDNA or gDNA derived from T cells, B-cell-depleted T cells, or PBMCs.

The V and J ends lost 5 bases and 2 bases respectively, with 4 bases between them. Germline values: CDR1 LNHNV, CDR2 YYDKDF (reference sequence). CDR3 length equals 12 residues. Only in-frame clones appear in the TCRdb table, and some are missing; sequencing was by immunoSEQ multiplex PCR. The sample yields 270,000 or so clones, 65% to 90% seen once. The sequence was obtained from a human donor in a cohort sampled during active COVID-19. The sequenced sample was peripheral blood. This chain connects TRBV15 to TRBJ1-5, with D uncertain. The DNA for the CDR3 is TGTGCCACCAGCTCTGGCAATCAGCCCCAGCATTTT. Its translation: CATSSGNQPQHF.